This T cell receptor (beta chain) was sequenced for a study of blood T cell repertoires in COVID-19. Study in general: Collection of acute and convalescent COVID-19 samples took place in the United States, Italy and Spain. Sources were T cells, B-cell-depleted T cells, or PBMCs; the material itself was cDNA or gDNA.

Original methodology: For nucleated cells, counts were estimated from reference gene primer amplification. Libraries were prepared by immunoSEQ multiplex PCR; TCRdb keeps only in-frame clonotypes and omits some of them. The D gene and trimming were derived from the DNA, and the V and J assignments and clone size from that table. The sample has roughly 100,000 clones; roughly 84% are singletons. The V gene's germline CDR1 is SGHNT and CDR2 YYREEE (reference sequence). The CDR3 is 15 residues long. V was cut by 4 bases and J by 0 bases, with 12 bases left in between. This chain connects TRBV5-4 to TRBJ2-3; D remains ambiguous. The sequence came from a man aged 65 to 79 with active or convalescent COVID-19. Source material: peripheral blood. CDR3 sequence (DNA): TGTGCCAGCAGCCTTGCTAGTACTAGCACAGATACGCAGTATTTT. It codes for CASSLASTSTDTQYF. The full variable domain, its missing parts supplied by reference TRBV5-4 and TRBJ2-3, is ETGVTQSPTHLIKTRGQQVTLRCSSQSGHNTVSWYQQALGQGPQFIFQYYREEENGRGNFPPRFSGLQFPNYSSELNVNALELDDSALYLCASSLASTSTDTQYFGPGTRLTVL.